The rows below give T cell receptor beta chains drawn from one sample of a study of CD8+CD57+ T cells in acquired aplastic anemia. TCRdb recomputed calls from the reads with MiXCR, one row per CDR3 protein. Here the sample spans roughly 170,000 distinct CDR3 sequences, less than 50% being singletons. Sequences were obtained from sorted CD4+, CD8+, or CD8+CD57+ T cells (not recorded which) from PBMCs. The receptor set was obtained from a human donor with aplastic anemia. CDR3s include the opening cysteine and the closing phenylalanine or tryptophan. The order of the fields is J gene, D gene, V gene, clone size, CDR3 DNA, CDR3 protein. The D gene is left open where the match is weak. For some rows the clone size is stated as once, few or many, or as a class when expanded; others skip it.

J gene: TRBJ2-5
D gene: TRBD1
V gene: TRBV5-6
clone size: many
CDR3 DNA: TGTGCCAGCAGCCCCTTGCCCCAGGGACAGGAGACCCAGTACTTC
CDR3 protein: CASSPLPQGQETQYF

J gene: TRBJ1-2
D gene: .
V gene: TRBV4-1
clone size: many
CDR3 DNA: TGCGCCAGCAGCCAAGATTCCGGGAGCGGCTACACCTTC
CDR3 protein: CASSQDSGSGYTF

J gene: TRBJ2-1
D gene: TRBD1
V gene: TRBV12-3/TRBV12-4
clone size: .
CDR3 DNA: TGTGCCAGCAGCATGAGGGGGACAGGCAACAATGAGCAGTTCTTC
CDR3 protein: CASSMRGTGNNEQFF

J gene: TRBJ2-1
D gene: TRBD2
V gene: TRBV11-2
clone size: .
CDR3 DNA: TGTGCCAGCAGCCGTCGGGGGGGCCTCCTAAACAATGAGCAGTTCTTC
CDR3 protein: CASSRRGGLLNNEQFF

J gene: TRBJ2-1
D gene: TRBD2
V gene: TRBV5-4
clone size: .
CDR3 DNA: TGTGCCAGCAGCTTTAGCGGGGGGGGTTACAATGAGCAGTTCTTC
CDR3 protein: CASSFSGGGYNEQFF

J gene: TRBJ1-1
D gene: .
V gene: TRBV6-5
clone size: few
CDR3 DNA: TGTGCCGGCCTATTATGGGACGGAGGGAGGAACACTGAAGCTTTCTTT
CDR3 protein: CAGLLWDGGRNTEAFF

J gene: TRBJ2-4
D gene: TRBD1
V gene: TRBV7-2
clone size: .
CDR3 DNA: TGTGCCAGCAGCTCACCGGGACAGAAGTCGGACTTC
CDR3 protein: CASSSPGQKSDF

J gene: TRBJ1-5
D gene: TRBD1
V gene: TRBV24-1
clone size: .
CDR3 DNA: TGTGCCACCAGTGATCTGGACAGGGGACAGCCCCAGCATTTT
CDR3 protein: CATSDLDRGQPQHF

J gene: TRBJ2-5
D gene: .
V gene: TRBV6-5
clone size: many
CDR3 DNA: TGTGCCAGCAGTTACTCAACACTAGCCCAAGAGACCCAGTACTTC
CDR3 protein: CASSYSTLAQETQYF

J gene: TRBJ1-5
D gene: .
V gene: TRBV15
clone size: many
CDR3 DNA: TGTGCCACCAGCTGGGGGGGTGGGGGTGGTCAGCCCCAGCATTTT
CDR3 protein: CATSWGGGGGQPQHF

J gene: TRBJ1-6
D gene: .
V gene: TRBV5-6
clone size: .
CDR3 DNA: TGTGCCAGCAGCTTCGGGGGATCACCCCTCCACTTT
CDR3 protein: CASSFGGSPLHF

J gene: TRBJ1-1
D gene: .
V gene: TRBV10-2
clone size: once
CDR3 DNA: TGCGCCAGCAGTGACGTTATTGAAGCTTTCTTT
CDR3 protein: CASSDVIEAFF

J gene: TRBJ2-7
D gene: .
V gene: TRBV7-3
clone size: .
CDR3 DNA: TGTGCCAGCAGCCGGAGAGGGGGGCAGGCTAGCTCGTACGAGCAGTACTTC
CDR3 protein: CASSRRGGQASSYEQYF

J gene: TRBJ2-1
D gene: TRBD2
V gene: TRBV10-3
clone size: .
CDR3 DNA: TGTGCCATCAGTGGCTCGTCAGGCGGGGGGGCGTCGAATGAGCAGTTCTTC
CDR3 protein: CAISGSSGGGASNEQFF

J gene: TRBJ2-1
D gene: .
V gene: TRBV10-3
clone size: few
CDR3 DNA: TGTGCCAGCAGGGGGGGGCGACAGGGCTCCTACAATGAGCAGTTCTTC
CDR3 protein: CASRGGRQGSYNEQFF

J gene: TRBJ2-7
D gene: TRBD2
V gene: TRBV2
clone size: .
CDR3 DNA: TGTGCCAGCAGTGTTGGGACTAGCGGGAGGCTGGAGCAGTACTTC
CDR3 protein: CASSVGTSGRLEQYF

J gene: TRBJ2-1
D gene: .
V gene: TRBV24-1
clone size: once
CDR3 DNA: TGTGCCACCAGCCCCGGAGACACTCCCAATGAGCAGTTCTTC
CDR3 protein: CATSPGDTPNEQFF

J gene: TRBJ2-2
D gene: .
V gene: TRBV19
clone size: .
CDR3 DNA: TGTGCCAGTACTCGCCAAGCCACCTACACCGGGGAGCTGTTTTTT
CDR3 protein: CASTRQATYTGELFF

J gene: TRBJ1-4
D gene: .
V gene: TRBV19
clone size: .
CDR3 DNA: TGTGCCAGTAGTATAGGCCGTGAAAAACTGTTTTTT
CDR3 protein: CASSIGREKLFF

J gene: TRBJ1-2
D gene: TRBD1
V gene: TRBV6-1
clone size: few
CDR3 DNA: TGTGCCAGCAGTTGGGCCCGGGACAGGCCCTATGGCTACACCTTC
CDR3 protein: CASSWARDRPYGYTF

J gene: TRBJ1-5
D gene: .
V gene: TRBV2
clone size: many
CDR3 DNA: TGTGCCAGCAGTGAAGAGACCGGTCGACGACACTCGACCCAGCATTTT
CDR3 protein: CASSEETGRRHSTQHF

J gene: TRBJ1-2
D gene: TRBD1
V gene: TRBV5-4
clone size: once
CDR3 DNA: TGTGCCAGCAGCTCGTGGGGACAGGGGGCGACAAGCTATGGCTACACCTTC
CDR3 protein: CASSSWGQGATSYGYTF

J gene: TRBJ2-7
D gene: .
V gene: TRBV2
clone size: few
CDR3 DNA: TGTGCCAGCAGCAGTAAGCCAGGGGCCGAGCAGTACTTC
CDR3 protein: CASSSKPGAEQYF

J gene: TRBJ2-7
D gene: .
V gene: TRBV20-1
clone size: many
CDR3 DNA: TGCAGTGCTAGAGAATCAAGGGGGGCTGCCTACGAGCAGTACTTC
CDR3 protein: CSARESRGAAYEQYF

J gene: TRBJ1-1
D gene: .
V gene: TRBV6-5
clone size: .
CDR3 DNA: TGTGCCAGCAGTTACGCCAACACAGGGATTAGAGCTTTCTTT
CDR3 protein: CASSYANTGIRAFF

J gene: TRBJ2-7
D gene: TRBD2
V gene: TRBV9
clone size: .
CDR3 DNA: TGTGCCAGCAGCGTAGGACTAGCGGGGTTCTCCTACGAGCAGTACTTC
CDR3 protein: CASSVGLAGFSYEQYF

J gene: TRBJ2-6
D gene: .
V gene: TRBV20-1
clone size: .
CDR3 DNA: TGCAGTGCTAGGGTTCACAGGGCTGGGGCCAACGTCCTGACTTTC
CDR3 protein: CSARVHRAGANVLTF

J gene: TRBJ2-1
D gene: TRBD1
V gene: TRBV9
clone size: .
CDR3 DNA: TGTGCCAGCAGCGTAGCGGACAGGGACCCCTACAATGAGCAGTTCTTC
CDR3 protein: CASSVADRDPYNEQFF

J gene: TRBJ1-1
D gene: .
V gene: TRBV2
clone size: many
CDR3 DNA: TGTGCCAGCAGCATAACTATGAACACTGAAGCTTTCTTT
CDR3 protein: CASSITMNTEAFF

J gene: TRBJ1-1
D gene: .
V gene: TRBV15
clone size: .
CDR3 DNA: TGTGCCACCAGCAGAGATTCAATGCGTGCCACTGAAGCTTTCTTT
CDR3 protein: CATSRDSMRATEAFF

J gene: TRBJ2-5
D gene: .
V gene: TRBV7-7
clone size: .
CDR3 DNA: TGTGCTAGCAGCTTAATATCGGCTGGGCGGGACAGACAAGAGACCCAGTACTTC
CDR3 protein: CASSLISAGRDRQETQYF

J gene: TRBJ2-7
D gene: .
V gene: TRBV7-2
clone size: many
CDR3 DNA: TGTGCCAGCAGCTTAGAGTACGAGCAGTACTTC
CDR3 protein: CASSLEYEQYF

J gene: TRBJ2-7
D gene: TRBD2
V gene: TRBV11-2
clone size: .
CDR3 DNA: TGTGCCAGCAGCCCGACAAGGACTAGCGGGGGGGCTTACGAGCAGTACTTC
CDR3 protein: CASSPTRTSGGAYEQYF

J gene: TRBJ2-5
D gene: TRBD1
V gene: TRBV24-1
clone size: .
CDR3 DNA: TGTGCCACCAGTGATTGGGGACAGGGCAGGGAGACCCAGTACTTC
CDR3 protein: CATSDWGQGRETQYF

J gene: TRBJ1-1
D gene: .
V gene: TRBV7-2
clone size: .
CDR3 DNA: TGTGCCAGCAGCTTATGGGGTAACACTGAAGCTTTCTTT
CDR3 protein: CASSLWGNTEAFF

J gene: TRBJ2-3
D gene: TRBD2
V gene: TRBV20-1
clone size: .
CDR3 DNA: TGCAGTGCTTGGGGGCGACTAGCGGTATCACGAATTGATACGCAGTATTTT
CDR3 protein: CSAWGRLAVSRIDTQYF

J gene: TRBJ1-1
D gene: .
V gene: TRBV2
clone size: .
CDR3 DNA: TGTGCCAGCAGTGAACAAACAGGGAGGAACACTGAAGCCTTCTTT
CDR3 protein: CASSEQTGRNTEAFF

J gene: TRBJ2-1
D gene: .
V gene: TRBV10-3
clone size: .
CDR3 DNA: TGTGCCATCAGTGGATCCGAGCGGGCCTACAATGAGCAGTTCTTC
CDR3 protein: CAISGSERAYNEQFF

J gene: TRBJ1-5
D gene: .
V gene: TRBV2
clone size: many
CDR3 DNA: TGTGCCAGCAGTGAGTCGGGGGGGGAGGGAAATCAGCCCCAGCATTTT
CDR3 protein: CASSESGGEGNQPQHF

J gene: TRBJ2-1
D gene: .
V gene: TRBV7-2
clone size: .
CDR3 DNA: TGTGCCAGCAGCTTCCCACCGGGTAGTGAGCAGTTCTTC
CDR3 protein: CASSFPPGSEQFF

J gene: TRBJ1-1
D gene: .
V gene: TRBV9
clone size: .
CDR3 DNA: TGTGCCAGCAGCCCCATCCTCTTGAGGACTGAAGCTTTCTTT
CDR3 protein: CASSPILLRTEAFF

J gene: TRBJ2-1
D gene: .
V gene: TRBV20-1
clone size: .
CDR3 DNA: TGCAGTGCTAGTTTCCGGTCACTACACAATGAGCAGTTCTTC
CDR3 protein: CSASFRSLHNEQFF

J gene: TRBJ2-3
D gene: TRBD2
V gene: TRBV29-1
clone size: once
CDR3 DNA: TGCAGCTCCTCTGGGATAGCGGGGGTCACAGATACGCAGTATTTT
CDR3 protein: CSSSGIAGVTDTQYF